This T cell receptor (beta chain) came from a study of beta chain features in type 1 diabetes (dated by TCRdb to between 2018 and 2020). A note on the overall study: No differences in mean age, gender distribution, total cell number or subset yield were found between patients and healthy donors. A total of 90 million to 140 million sorted cells were examined across all samples, and RNA yield correlated strongly with the number of cells per subset. In the study, recently diagnosed type 1 diabetes patients and matched healthy donors were compared on the TCRB repertoires of their sorted circulating CD4+ T cell subsets. Regulatory and stem cell-like memory subsets were obtained from only 8 patients and roughly 8 healthy donors, while naive and central memory subsets were obtained from all 30 or so donors. Points the paper makes about the study in general: Shorter templates might have been favored by PCR, but patient and control samples were amplified and corrected together, so both groups would have been affected equally by any skew. At VDJ recombination sites, patients with type 1 diabetes made fewer insertions and deleted more nucleotides, a pattern implying thymic rearrangement abnormalities. Because cDNA was sequenced instead of genomic DNA, highly expressing activated cells could be over-represented, though the groups showed no difference in activation or CD3 levels. In all four CD4+ subsets, TCRB CDR3 length was moderately but significantly shorter in type 1 diabetes patients. Naive, central memory and regulatory TCRB repertoires appeared more similar among patients than among healthy donors. Because small numbers of individuals were included in the HLA sub-analyses, any influence of HLA type on TCRB rearrangement was left unresolved.

Each donor gave one peripheral blood draw, roughly 0.11 L on average, collected into heparinised tubes. A BD FACSAria II was used to sort naive, central memory, regulatory and stem cell-like memory CD4+ T cells with a panel that included CD45RO, CCR7, CD25, CD127, CD95 and CD27. Every sorted population had a purity above 98%. Right away, PBMCs were isolated by Lymphoprep density gradient centrifugation and were stained directly, with no culture step. Samples were stained and sorted in pairs, with one healthy donor and one patient per experiment, so that batch effects were minimized. For this chain, trimming is 7 bases at the V end and 1 base at the J end, and the number of junction bases without a gene match is 3. Via the germline V gene, CDR1 is MNHNS and CDR2 SASEGT. From cysteine to phenylalanine, the CDR3 is 14 amino acids long. CDR3 DNA is the only sequence kept; it has 42 bases, read in frame from the first base.

The High Capacity cDNA Reverse Transcription Kit was used to reverse transcribe all of the isolated RNA, meaning that expressed TCRB transcripts were what got sequenced. Deep immunoSEQ sequencing was applied to naive, central memory and regulatory T cell samples, giving an average of about 3.8 million total reads per sample. Sorted cells were lysed in RLT buffer and RNA was extracted with DNase-treated RNeasy Micro or Mini kits, depending on cell number. To prevent cross-contamination, each cell subset was processed individually, whereas patient and healthy donor samples were processed jointly. The immunoSEQ multiplex PCR was used to amplify TCRB sequences from cDNA, yielding 87-bp fragments that span the CDR3 region. The amplicons were sequenced using the Illumina HiSeq platform. The authors' pipeline ran thus. Synthetic template baselines were used to correct PCR bias computationally, reads within Hamming distance 2 were collapsed, and singletons that could not be merged were discarded. Reads were aligned against IMGT to assign V, D and J genes, CDR3 length and insertions or deletions at six rearrangement sites. Within each subset, clonotype counts were normalized to sorted cell number, and only after that were true diversity and Gini coefficients computed with the tcR R package. The overlap coefficient, calculated on TCRB nucleotide sequences, was used to quantify repertoire sharing. Drawn from immuneACCESS, this table holds only the in-frame rearrangements with V and J called that TCRdb kept. Clones are partly lost; checked studies trace under half to an unresolved V gene and leave the rest unexplained. The V and J calls and clone size come from that table; D and trimming were worked out from the DNA. This sample gives a few hundred thousand clones in total; 9.6% of them show up just once. About 0.64% of the sample lies in the top ten.

Regarding this clone: Its recognized antigen is unknown. Qualities for individual bases were not recorded, and no much larger clone is one base off.

This sequence was found in a young man with type 1 diabetes. Source material: central memory CD4+ T cells from blood. The rearranged chain carries TRBV6-1 and TRBJ1-1; TRBD1 agrees with 10 junctional bases. The DNA sequence reads TGTGCCAGCACTGACAGGGGGCGGAACACTGAAGCTTTCTTT. Its amino acids are CASTDRGRNTEAFF.